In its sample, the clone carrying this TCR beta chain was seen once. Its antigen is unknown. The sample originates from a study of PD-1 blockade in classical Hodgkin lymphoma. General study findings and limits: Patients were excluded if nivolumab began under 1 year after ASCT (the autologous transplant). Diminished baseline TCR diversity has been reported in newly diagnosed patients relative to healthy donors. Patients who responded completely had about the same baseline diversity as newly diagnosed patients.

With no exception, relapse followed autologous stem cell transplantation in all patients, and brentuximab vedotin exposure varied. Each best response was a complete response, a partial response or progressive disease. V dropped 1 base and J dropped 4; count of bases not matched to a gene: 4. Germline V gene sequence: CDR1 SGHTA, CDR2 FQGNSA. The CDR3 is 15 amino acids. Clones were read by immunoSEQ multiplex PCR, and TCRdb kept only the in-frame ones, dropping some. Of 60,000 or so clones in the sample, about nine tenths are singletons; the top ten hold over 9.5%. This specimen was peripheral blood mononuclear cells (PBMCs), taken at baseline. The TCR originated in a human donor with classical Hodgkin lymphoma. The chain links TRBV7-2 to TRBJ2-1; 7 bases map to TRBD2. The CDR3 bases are TGTGCCAGCAGCTTAGTGTCTAGCGGATACAATGAGCAGTTCTTC. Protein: CASSLVSSGYNEQFF.